The 21 T cell receptor beta chains in this list originate from one sample, sequenced in a study of control samples from healthy donors and cancer patients. TCRdb's table, derived via immunoSEQ multiplex PCR, lists solely in-frame clones and lacks some. The sample records about 170,000 clones, 91% being singletons. The sequencing input was blood. The origin of the receptors is a young woman in good health.

The rearrangement uses TRBV18 and TRBJ1-3, with 7 bases lining up with TRBD1. J gave up 2 bases and V 4 bases, and 8 bases lay outside the gene matches. Germline loops: CDR1 KGHSH, CDR2 LQKENI. CDR3 size: 16 residues. CDR3 sequence: CASSQGQSLAGNTIYF. The CDR3 coding sequence is TGTGCCAGCTCACAGGGACAGTCCTTGGCTGGAAACACCATATATTTT. The full variable domain, completed using reference TRBV18 and TRBJ1-3, is NAGVMQNPRHLVRRRGQEARLRCSPMKGHSHVYWYRQLPEEGLKFMVYLQKENIIDESGMPKERFSAEFPKEGPSILRIQQVVRGDSAAYFCASSQGQSLAGNTIYFGEGSWLTVV.

V usage is TRBV6-2 or TRBV6-3 and J usage is TRBJ2-7, with D possibly TRBD1 on 6 matching bases. The CDR3 has 15 residues. CDR1 is MNHEY, CDR2 SVGEGT, per germline. The V gene lost 1 base and the J gene lost 6 bases, with 16 bases spanning the gap. The CDR3 coding sequence is TGTGCCAGCAGTTACTTGGCAGGGGTTGTTGGCGAGCAGTACTTC. Its protein product is CASSYLAGVVGEQYF.

This clone appeared a single time. The chain employs TRBV6-5 and TRBJ2-3, with 11 nucleotides matching TRBD2. The J segment lost 5 bases and the V segment lost 5 bases, leaving 6 bases of the junction unmatched. The CDR3 has 15 residues. Germline loops: CDR1 MNHEY, CDR2 SVGAGI. CDR3 region: CASSQGSGGGDTQYF. The CDR3, as DNA: TGTGCCAGCAGTCAGGGTAGCGGGGGGGGAGATACGCAGTATTTT.

This chain uses TRBV28 with TRBJ1-2; 9 positions match TRBD1. The CDR3 extends over 13 amino acids. Germline-derived CDR1 and CDR2 are MDHEN and SYDVKM. V shed 6 bases, J shed 3 bases, and the junction held 2 bases outside the gene matches. CDR3 bases: TGTGCCAGCAGGACAGGGGGTTACTATGGCTACACCTTC. It translates to CASRTGGYYGYTF.

CDR3 in DNA: TGTGCCAGCAGTGGGGGACTAGCGGAGGAGACCCAGTACTTC. Its protein is CASSGGLAEETQYF. The chain combines TRBV6-6 with TRBJ2-5; 11 positions agree with TRBD2. CDR1 and CDR2 from the germline V gene are MNHNY and SVGAGI (reference sequence). The CDR3 consists of 14 residues. V lost 5 bases, J lost 5 bases, and 4 bases stayed unmatched.

The chain employs TRBV24-1 and TRBJ2-1; 16 nucleotides line up with TRBD2. Germline CDR1 reads KGHDR; CDR2 reads SFDVKD. Unmatched junction bases numbered 5, after V lost 4 bases and J lost 9 bases. The CDR3 spans 16 residues. For the CDR3, the DNA is TGTGCCACCAGTGACCCCGGGACTAGCGGGAGGGCTGAGCAGTTCTTC. This sequence encodes CATSDPGTSGRAEQFF.

The genes are TRBV3-1 (or the pseudogene TRBV3-2) and TRBJ1-6; D call uncertain. The CDR3 has 14 amino acids. V shed 2 bases and J shed 6 bases, with 8 bases lying between them. Germline V gene data show CDR1 as LGHDT and CDR2 as YNNKEL (reference sequence). The CDR3 loop is CASSQQQSNSPLHF. CDR3 bases: TGTGCCAGCAGCCAACAACAGAGTAATTCACCCCTCCACTTT.

The V gene is TRBV5-8, the J gene TRBJ1-1; maybe TRBD1 (5 bases). The germline V gene encodes CDR1 SGHTS and CDR2 YDEGEE. The V end lost 1 base, the J end lost 1 base, and 5 bases lay between the germline ends. CDR3 length equals 13 residues. The CDR3 reads CASSLQGNTEAFF. CDR3 bases: TGTGCCAGCAGCTTGCAGGGGAACACTGAAGCTTTCTTT. Together with reference TRBV5-8 and TRBJ1-1, the CDR3 gives the full variable domain: EAGVTQSPTHLIKTRGQQATLRCSPISGHTSVYWYQQALGLGLQFLLWYDEGEERNRGNFPPRFSGRQFPNYSSELNVNALELEDSALYLCASSLQGNTEAFFGQGTRLTVV.

The chain joins TRBV28 to TRBJ2-7; 7 bases agree with TRBD1. Trimming took 7 bases from V and 4 from J; bases not matched to a gene: 7. The V gene's germline CDR1 is MDHEN and CDR2 SYDVKM. CDR3 length: 13 amino acids. In nucleotides, the CDR3 is TGTGCCAGCATCGGGACAGACAGATACGAGCAGTACTTC. Its translation: CASIGTDRYEQYF.

The chain carries TRBV4-2 and TRBJ1-5; a possible D gene is TRBD1 (6 bases). Germline values: CDR1 LGHNA, CDR2 YNFKEQ. The CDR3 loop spans 15 amino acids. V dropped 0 bases and J dropped 4 bases, with 10 bases sitting between them. The CDR3 nucleotides read TGTGCCAGCAGCCAAGAGCACAGGGTGAATCAGCCCCAGCATTTT. Protein: CASSQEHRVNQPQHF.

The V call is TRBV18, the J call TRBJ1-6; D is uncertain. V dropped 1 base and J dropped 4 bases, with 11 bases sitting between them. CDR3 size: 16 residues. CDR1 and CDR2 (germline): KGHSH, LQKENI. CDR3 nucleotides: TGTGCCAGCTCACCACTAGAGGGTCCGTATAATTCACCCCTCCACTTT. Protein sequence: CASSPLEGPYNSPLHF.

This chain connects TRBV5-1 to TRBJ2-2; TRBD2 is a possible D gene (5 bases). There are 15 residues in the CDR3. Trimming removed 0 bases from V and 2 bases from J, with 8 bases in between. CDR1 is SGHRS and CDR2 is YFSETQ in the germline V gene. CDR3 in DNA: TGCGCCAGCAGCTTGGGGCGGACTAACACCGGGGAGCTGTTTTTT. Amino acids: CASSLGRTNTGELFF.

The rearrangement joins TRBV7-3 to TRBJ2-3, with D hard to call. The CDR3 has 16 amino acids. Germline CDR1 is SGHTA and CDR2 is FQGTGA. Trimming removed 1 base from V and 3 bases from J, with 14 bases in between. The CDR3 DNA reads as TGTGCCAGCAGCTTAATGGGCGTGGGTAGTACAGATACGCAGTATTTT. The encoded protein is CASSLMGVGSTDTQYF.

This clone has a handful of counts. The gene calls are TRBV28 and TRBJ2-7; 8 nucleotides align to TRBD2. The germline gives CDR1 MDHEN, CDR2 SYDVKM. The CDR3 runs to 16 residues. V dropped 1 base and J dropped 3; count of bases not matched to a gene: 8. The chain's CDR3 is CASSLSGGGRIYEQYF. The CDR3 bases are TGTGCCAGCAGTTTATCCGGGGGGGGCCGTATCTACGAGCAGTACTTC.

This clone was recorded only once. The chain carries TRBV11-3 and TRBJ2-7; 9 bases agree with TRBD2. The CDR3 runs to 13 residues. Germline CDR1 and CDR2: SGHNT and YENEEA. V lost 6 bases, J lost 3 bases, and 3 bases stayed unmatched. Written as DNA, the CDR3 is TGTGCCAGCAGAGAGACTAGCGGCTACGAGCAGTACTTC. It specifies CASRETSGYEQYF.

The rearrangement uses TRBV7-3 and TRBJ2-1, with TRBD2 matching over 14 bases. The CDR3 extends over 15 amino acids. Germline CDR1 reads SGHTA; CDR2 reads FQGTGA. V shed 3 bases and J 8 bases; nucleotides not matched to a gene: 3. The CDR3 DNA follows: TGTGCCAGCAGCTTTGGGACTAGCGGGAGTGATGAGCAGTTCTTC. Encoded protein: CASSFGTSGSDEQFF.

This rearrangement joins TRBV10-2 to TRBJ2-7; D is perhaps TRBD1 (5 bases). CDR1 WSHSY and CDR2 SAAADI come from the germline V gene. The CDR3 runs to 12 residues. The ends were cut back, 3 bases at V and 7 bases at J, with 10 bases in the middle. CDR3 nucleotides: TGCGCCAGCAGTGACAGGGAACGAGAGCAGTACTTC. Amino acids: CASSDREREQYF.

The chain recombines TRBV18 with TRBJ1-2; D may be TRBD1 (5 bases). With 6 bases removed from V and 7 bases from J, the gap between germline ends came to 9 bases. CDR3 size: 11 residues. The germline V gene encodes CDR1 KGHSH and CDR2 LQKENI. CDR3 protein: CASSAGSGYTF. The CDR3 DNA is TGTGCCAGCTCCGCAGGGTCTGGCTACACCTTC.

The rearrangement uses TRBV7-3 and TRBJ2-1; a weak D match, TRBD2 (6 bases). The V gene lost 0 bases and the J gene lost 5 bases, with 11 bases spanning the gap. Germline V gene data show CDR1 as SGHTA and CDR2 as FQGTGA. This CDR3 has 15 residues. The CDR3 protein is CASSLTGGNNNEQFF. Here the CDR3 DNA reads TGTGCCAGCAGCTTAACGGGGGGTAACAACAATGAGCAGTTCTTC.

The genes are TRBV18 and TRBJ2-3, with D possibly matching TRBD1 (5 bases). V gave up 4 bases and J gave up 0 bases, with 8 bases separating them. The CDR3 loop spans 14 amino acids. Germline V gene sequence: CDR1 KGHSH, CDR2 LQKENI. The CDR3 region is CASSLGASTDTQYF. The DNA for the CDR3 is TGTGCCAGCTCACTAGGGGCTAGCACAGATACGCAGTATTTT.

With regard to this clone: Other DNA sequences in the same sample also yield this CDR3. This sequence joins TRBV7-9 and TRBJ2-3; D gene ambiguous. Trimming shortened V by 0 bases and J by 0 bases, and 1 base separated the two germline ends. Looked up from germline, CDR1 is SEHNR and CDR2 is FQNEAQ (reference sequence). The CDR3 extends over 13 amino acids. The CDR3 nucleotides are TGTGCCAGCAGCTTAGCTAGCACAGATACGCAGTATTTT. This codes for CASSLASTDTQYF.